This T cell receptor beta chain was observed in a study of cytomegalovirus exposure and HLA in healthy donors (dated by TCRdb to the late 2010s). A note on the overall study: According to a later analysis, the roughly 120 validation repertoires were produced on the same platform as the approximately 600 repertoires of the first cohort. The study combined high-throughput TCR immunosequencing, statistical association of individual TCRs with disease status, and machine learning to predict cytomegalovirus infection status. The study was designed to test whether signatures of past pathogen exposure could be identified by cataloging public T cell receptors. Besides the first cohort of under 700 subjects, a separate validation cohort made up of over 100 different subjects was used. Study-level results and caveats: Most TCR sequences were observed very rarely across donors, whereas some public TCRs were present in many individuals. The classifier was reported to diagnose cytomegalovirus status with high specificity and sensitivity in both the original cohort and the validation cohort. The study gave a list of around 170 TCR beta chains associated with cytomegalovirus. In vitro tests confirmed that three of the cytomegalovirus-associated TCR beta chains recognize cytomegalovirus antigens. All 110 or so repertoires were used to score co-occurrence in the validation cohort in a later analysis, because that analysis had no HLA typing for the cohort. It was suggested by the authors that the approach could potentially be generalized to other disease states and immunological phenotypes. A later analysis found that TCRs clustered in the first cohort also tended to co-occur in the 120 or so validation repertoires, with approximately 95% of cluster scores above 0.

The library was prepared using the immunoSEQ multiplex PCR assay. The authors' analysis ran thus. A statistical classification framework was developed to diagnose cytomegalovirus status using the catalog of TCR beta chain sequences. TCRdb re-hosts the immuneACCESS table, in-frame sequences only. Its copies lack some clones; in the studies checked, an unresolved V gene accounts for under half of them, and the cause for the rest is not known. V, J and clone size are taken as reported in that table, and D and trimming were inferred from the DNA itself. A total of fewer than 250,000 clones appear in this sample, more than 70% of them only once. The leading ten clones occupy roughly 1.5% of the sample. Separate from the approximately 700-subject first cohort, the validation cohort of some 130 subjects was the group to which the donors belonged. Regarding this clone: It lacks a known antigen. The record has no base qualities; no much larger clone is one base away.

Trimming removed 6 bases from V and 5 bases from J, leaving 22 bases between the germline ends. In the germline V gene, CDR1 corresponds to MGHDK and CDR2 to SYGVNS. Including the terminal cysteine and phenylalanine, the CDR3 comprises 16 residues. Of all the DNA, just the CDR3 is kept, 48 bases in frame from base 1. In this chain, TRBV25-1 is recombined with TRBJ1-1; a tentative D match to TRBD1 spans 6 bases. Sequencing input: PBMCs. The sequence was collected from a woman aged 18-35 years in good health and CMV-seronegative. The CDR3 protein sequence reads: CASSANRLAGATEAFF. The nucleotides read TGTGCCAGCAGCGCCAATCGACTTGCAGGGGCGACTGAAGCTTTCTTT.